This T cell receptor beta chain was observed in a study of blood T cells in healthy people across ages. Together with a sample-barcoded 5' primer, a J-beta primer mix was included in a second PCR lasting about 7 to 11 cycles. TCRdb passed the 5' RACE reads through MiXCR, listing each CDR3 protein once. Here the sample spans around 780,000 distinct CDR3 sequences, roughly 26% being singletons. J was trimmed by 8 bases and V by 5 bases; bases with no gene match: 11. Looked up from germline, CDR1 is SGHVS and CDR2 is FNYEAQ. This CDR3 has 14 amino acids. This clonotype appeared a few times. These same data were also listed under a study on T cells of mothers and their children.

The material sequenced was blood. V and J are TRBV7-6 and TRBJ1-2; TRBD1 matches at 7 bases. The receptor was isolated from a boy between 10 and 17 years old in good health. The CDR3 loop is CASSRRTGEGGYTF. The CDR3 coding sequence is TGTGCCAGCAGCCGAAGAACAGGGGAGGGAGGCTACACCTTC.